This T cell receptor beta chain was identified during a study of T cell repertoires in cytomegalovirus infection (dated 2019 in TCRdb). Describing the broader study: Donor HLA type was relevant to the analysis, as public TCR beta signatures indicated carriage of CMV infection together with the matching HLA type.

About this clonotype itself: The antigen it binds to is not known. The input lacks base qualities; no much larger clone sits a single base away.

For sequencing, an Illumina HiSeq 1500 was employed. TCRdb redid the processing of the public reads, applying fastp at Q25 and MiXCR, and retained in-frame beta chains. Every CDR3 protein is listed once, alongside the most common genes and DNA of its rows. This sample comprises under 600,000 distinct CDR3 sequences, 16% of them detected only once. The ten largest clones capture 24% of the sample. At the junction V is shortened by 1 base and J by 7 bases, with 20 bases in between. CDR1 and CDR2, per the germline V gene, are MGHRA and YSYEKL. The CDR3, cysteine through phenylalanine, is 18 amino acids long. The only DNA kept is the CDR3, 54 bases in frame from the first base. Study-wide conclusions, independent of this receptor: In both this cohort and an independent cohort of 350 or so donors, the cumulative frequency of public TCR beta family members distinguished carriers of CMV infection plus the relevant HLA type. The ex vivo response was dominated by HLA-C-restricted CMV-specific TCR beta clonotypes, and the single most frequent clonotype in two of eight donors was supplied by these HLA-C-restricted clonotypes.

Input material: CD8+ T cells from PBMCs. The chain couples TRBV4-1 to TRBJ1-6, and TRBD1 may be the D gene, going by 5 matching bases. This clonotype was obtained from a human donor in good health (CMV status not recorded). Some clones in this sample may be carry-over from other donors' samples. The DNA sequence is TGCGCCAGCAGCCAAGTCTTCACCGGTGCAGGGAGGAATTCACCCCTCCACTTT. Protein translation: CASSQVFTGAGRNSPLHF.